This T cell receptor (beta chain) appears in the sequencing data of a study of blood T cells in healthy people across ages. This CDR3 region has 17 residues. CDR1 is DFQATT and CDR2 is SNEGSKA in the germline V gene (reference sequence). The authors ran a second PCR of roughly 6 to 12 cycles using a sample-barcoded 5' primer and a J-beta primer mix. TCRdb called the 5' RACE reads again in MiXCR, with one record for every CDR3 protein. The sample yields 750,000 to 850,000 distinct CDR3 sequences, roughly 25% seen once. This clonotype was seen more than once but under ten times. One end of the junction varies from germline; a read error may be responsible. These data are also associated with another study on T cells of mothers and their children.

Specimen: blood. The chain recombines TRBV20-1 with TRBJ2-5, with 10 nucleotides matching TRBD1. This sequence originates from a boy younger than 18 in good health. For the CDR3, the DNA is TGCAGTGCTAGTAGACAGGGGGCCCAGACTTTCCAAGGGACCCAGTACTTC. Protein product: CSASRQGAQTFQGTQYF.